Following are 30 T cell receptor beta chains from one sample sequenced in a study of T-cell reconstitution after alpha-beta-depleted transplantation in children (dated by TCRdb to about 2016). The method was PCR. TCRdb names Illumina HiSeq 2500 as the instrument used. TCR library preparation used molecular barcoding, with unique molecular identifiers applied to normalize quantification of the TCRbeta repertoire. TCRdb reanalyzed the raw reads on its own, using fastp at Q25 for trimming and MiXCR for clone calling, and kept in-frame beta chains. Entries that share a CDR3 protein sequence are merged under the most common genes and DNA. For this sample the table gives roughly 100,000 distinct CDR3 sequences, of which over 6% were detected only once. The ten largest make up 15% to 20% of the sample. Taken with the paper, the label for treatment or condition translates to: allogeneic hematopoietic cell transplantation with graft depleted of TCRalphabeta T cells and CD19 B cells.

Sequenced material: PBMCs, taken before TCRalphabeta/CD19-depleted stem cell transplant. The receptors here all came from a boy aged 2 to 10 with acute lymphoblastic leukemia, due to receive a stem cell transplant.

V gene TRBV3-1 combines with J gene TRBJ2-7; TRBD2 matches 10 bases. Germline CDR1 is LGHDT and CDR2 is YNNKEL (reference sequence). This CDR3 has 16 residues. Germline trimming cut 4 bases from V and 6 bases from J; bases unmatched to any gene: 12. The CDR3 nucleotides are TGTGCCAGCAGCCTCCGAGGAGAGCGGGGGGGCGGCGAGCAGTACTTC. This encodes CASSLRGERGGGEQYF.

The V call is TRBV4-2, the J call TRBJ1-4; D gene uncertain. Trimming shortened V by 1 base and J by 4 bases, and 7 bases separated the two germline ends. The germline V gene has CDR1 LGHNA and CDR2 YNFKEQ. CDR3 length equals 14 residues. This chain's CDR3 is CASSQGPINEKLFF. In DNA, the CDR3 is TGTGCCAGCAGCCAAGGACCGATTAATGAAAAACTGTTTTTT.

This clonotype was detected many times. The chain recombines TRBV5-1 with TRBJ1-3; no definite D call. This CDR3 has 14 residues. Deletions cut 0 bases from V and 0 bases from J, with 4 bases between. Germline lookup yields CDR1 SGHRS and CDR2 YFSETQ. CDR3 in amino acids: CASSLDSSGNTIYF. Here the CDR3 DNA reads TGCGCCAGCAGCTTGGACAGCTCTGGAAACACCATATATTTT.

V usage is TRBV7-8 and J usage is TRBJ2-3, with D perhaps TRBD2 (6 bases). The CDR3 is 16 amino acids. Between the trimmed V and J ends, which lost 0 bases and 3 bases, there was a span of 13 bases. Germline V gene lookup returns CDR1 SGHVS and CDR2 FQNEAQ. The DNA for the CDR3 is TGTGCCAGCAGCTTAGCCGGTGGGGGGAAAACAGATACGCAGTATTTT. This gives the protein CASSLAGGGKTDTQYF.

This clonotype has a count of ten or more. The CDR3 DNA reads TGCGCCAGCAGAACACACCTCGGGGGGGCCGTAGACGGGGAGCTGTTTTTT. It specifies CASRTHLGGAVDGELFF. The J gene is TRBJ2-2, the V gene TRBV5-1; 8 nucleotides agree with TRBD2. CDR1 is SGHRS, CDR2 YFSETQ, per germline. The junction had 16 bases not matched to a gene; V was cut back by 5 bases and J by 7 bases. CDR3 size: 17 residues.

Many counts were recorded for this clonotype. This chain uses TRBV20-1 with TRBJ2-7, with D perhaps matching TRBD1 or TRBD2 (6 bases each). Germline loops: CDR1 DFQATT, CDR2 SNEGSKA (reference sequence). Trimming pared 0 bases from V and 0 bases from J, leaving 15 bases between. CDR3 length: 16 amino acids. CDR3: CSARDLGGGDSYEQYF. The CDR3 DNA is TGCAGTGCTAGAGATCTAGGAGGGGGAGACTCCTACGAGCAGTACTTC.

CDR3 residues: CATRSSNYGYTF. The DNA for the CDR3 is TGTGCCACCCGGTCCTCTAACTATGGCTACACCTTC. This sequence joins TRBV28 and TRBJ1-2; D remains ambiguous. V lost 10 bases and J lost 0, with 9 bases in between. Germline-derived CDR1 and CDR2 are MDHEN and SYDVKM. This CDR3 spans 12 amino acids.

The chain couples TRBV28 to TRBJ1-1; D gene unclear. V was trimmed by 2 bases and J by 2 bases, leaving 15 bases between them. The CDR3 covers 16 residues. The germline gives CDR1 MDHEN, CDR2 SYDVKM. CDR3 region: CASSLRRTAKNTEAFF. The DNA of the CDR3 is TGTGCCAGCAGTTTACGTCGCACAGCGAAAAACACTGAAGCTTTCTTT.

The chain uses TRBV6-2 or TRBV6-3 and TRBJ2-4; D remains ambiguous. With 7 bases removed from V and 0 bases from J, the gap between germline ends came to 16 bases. Germline-derived CDR1 and CDR2 are MNHEY and SVGEGT. The CDR3 has 16 amino acids. DNA of the CDR3: TGTGCCAGCACCTCCCGACAAACACTAGCCAAAAACATTCAGTACTTC. Encoded protein: CASTSRQTLAKNIQYF.

This clonotype was counted at least ten times. The rearrangement links TRBV5-1 to TRBJ1-1; 9 bases match TRBD1. The CDR3 length is 14 residues. Trimming removed 5 bases from V and 0 bases from J; junction bases left unmatched: 2. Germline V gene lookup returns CDR1 SGHRS and CDR2 YFSETQ. This CDR3 is CASRGTGLNTEAFF. CDR3 nucleotides: TGCGCCAGCAGGGGGACAGGGTTGAACACTGAAGCTTTCTTT.

The gene calls are TRBV5-6 and TRBJ1-6, with no clear D. Germline CDR1 and CDR2: SGHDT and YYEEEE. Trimming left V 4 bases short and J 3 bases short, with 11 bases between. This CDR3 has 15 residues. The CDR3 bases are TGTGCCAGCAGCATATCGCGGGACTATAATTCACCCCTCCACTTT. It specifies CASSISRDYNSPLHF.

CDR3 DNA: TGCAGTGCTGGACTAGCGGGGAACACCGGGGAGCTGTTTTTT. This codes for CSAGLAGNTGELFF. This sequence joins TRBV20-1 and TRBJ2-2; TRBD2 agrees at 11 bases. Germline CDR1 DFQATT, CDR2 SNEGSKA (reference sequence). The CDR3 runs to 14 residues. After removal of 5 bases from V and 1 base from J, the junction contained 0 bases not matched to a gene.

The table lists this clonotype with a few counts. V usage is TRBV6-5 and J usage is TRBJ2-3; D is undetermined. V lost 6 bases and J 6 bases, leaving 10 bases between the germline ends. The germline V gene encodes CDR1 MNHEY and CDR2 SVGAGI. The CDR3 has 12 amino acids. The CDR3 sequence: CASRSPGDTQYF. The CDR3 DNA is TGTGCCAGCAGGTCCCCCGGGGATACGCAGTATTTT.

This clonotype was picked up many times. The chain couples TRBV3-1 to TRBJ1-4; D is possibly TRBD1 (6 bases). The CDR3 totals 17 residues. Germline V gene data show CDR1 as LGHDT and CDR2 as YNNKEL (reference sequence). Trimming stripped 3 bases from V and 0 bases from J, with 14 bases between. Here the CDR3 DNA reads TGTGCCAGCAGCCAGGGGGGGGGCACAACAACTAATGAAAAACTGTTTTTT. This translates into CASSQGGGTTTNEKLFF.

This clonotype was seen at least ten times. This sequence joins TRBV20-1 and TRBJ2-5, with D hard to call. The V and J ends lost 6 bases and 5 bases respectively, with 16 bases between them. Germline CDR1 and CDR2: DFQATT and SNEGSKA (reference sequence). The CDR3 covers 13 residues. The CDR3 reads CSAALPGKETQYF. The CDR3 region has the DNA TGCAGTGCCGCCCTTCCTGGCAAGGAGACCCAGTACTTC.

There are many counts of this clonotype. The chain joins TRBV4-2 to TRBJ1-1; the D gene is possibly TRBD1 (5 bases). Germline V gene sequence: CDR1 LGHNA, CDR2 YNFKEQ. V gave up 0 bases and J gave up 0 bases, with 14 bases separating them. The CDR3 loop spans 17 amino acids. CDR3 in amino acids: CASSQDPMGEVNTEAFF. The DNA for the CDR3 is TGTGCCAGCAGCCAAGACCCGATGGGGGAGGTGAACACTGAAGCTTTCTTT.

The chain recombines TRBV6-5 with TRBJ2-1; D is perhaps TRBD2 (7 bases). Trimming stripped 2 bases from V and 4 bases from J, with 12 bases between. The CDR3 runs 15 residues. Germline V gene lookup returns CDR1 MNHEY and CDR2 SVGAGI. The chain's CDR3 is CASSYEGGGYNEQFF. CDR3 coding DNA: TGTGCCAGCAGTTACGAAGGGGGGGGGTACAATGAGCAGTTCTTC.

This clonotype was picked up many times. CDR3 coding DNA: TGTGCCAGCAGTATACAGTCGCGGTTTAGCAATCAGCCCCAGCATTTT. This sequence encodes CASSIQSRFSNQPQHF. The rearrangement links TRBV28 to TRBJ1-5; D uncertain. The CDR3 runs 16 residues. With 5 bases removed from V and 0 bases from J, the gap between germline ends came to 14 bases. Germline V gene sequence: CDR1 MDHEN, CDR2 SYDVKM.

In regard to this clonotype: A clone one base away is much larger, so this may be a read error. J is TRBJ2-1 and V is TRBV20-1, with 14 bases matching TRBD2. Germline V gene lookup returns CDR1 DFQATT and CDR2 SNEGSKA (reference sequence). The CDR3 loop spans 17 amino acids. The CDR3 sequence is CCARLAGGPGSYNEQFF. For the CDR3, the DNA is TGCTGTGCTAGACTAGCGGGGGGGCCGGGCTCCTACAATGAGCAGTTCTTC.

The rearrangement uses TRBV4-3 and TRBJ1-1, with D unclear. The CDR3 loop spans 15 amino acids. Germline V gene sequence: CDR1 LGHNA, CDR2 YSLEER. The V and J ends lost 1 base and 1 base respectively, with 10 bases between them. CDR3 region: CASSQVDRRNTEAFF. CDR3 coding DNA: TGCGCCAGCAGCCAAGTTGATAGGAGGAACACTGAAGCTTTCTTT.

This clonotype was observed at least ten times. V gene TRBV12-3 or TRBV12-4 combines with J gene TRBJ1-2; TRBD1 might be the D (6 bases). V lost 6 bases, J lost 8 bases, and 16 bases lay in between. This CDR3 has 13 residues. The CDR3 DNA reads as TGTGCCAGCAGCCCCAGGACAGTGCAAGGCTACACCTTC. Amino acids: CASSPRTVQGYTF.

The chain joins TRBV10-3 to TRBJ2-6; D is possibly TRBD1 (5 bases). V lost 6 bases to trimming and J lost 0 bases, with 12 bases between them. Germline V lookup: CDR1 ENHRY, CDR2 SYGVKD. This CDR3 comprises 16 residues. The CDR3 region has the DNA TGTGCCATCAGCGGACAACCGAGCTCTGGGGCCAACGTCCTGACTTTC. As protein: CAISGQPSSGANVLTF.

The V call is TRBV20-1, the J call TRBJ2-3; 7 bases match TRBD2. The CDR3 is 11 residues long. CDR1 and CDR2 from the germline V gene are DFQATT and SNEGSKA (reference sequence). Losses at the gene ends were 6 bases for V and 6 bases for J; bases not matched to a gene: 3. CDR3 sequence (DNA): TGCAGTGCAGAACTAGCGGATACGCAGTATTTT. Amino acid sequence: CSAELADTQYF.

This clonotype was seen repeatedly, ten times or more. The chain carries TRBV12-3 or TRBV12-4 and TRBJ2-7; 12 positions match TRBD2. Trimming at V came to 1 base and at J to 2 bases, leaving 6 bases not matched to a gene. The CDR3 loop spans 17 amino acids. The CDR3 region has the DNA TGTGCCAGCAGTTTAGGGACTAGCGGGGATGTGACCTACGAGCAGTACTTC. Translation: CASSLGTSGDVTYEQYF.

The CDR3 is CASSSRRNSGANVLTF. The CDR3 DNA reads TGTGCCAGCAGTTCCCGACGGAACTCTGGGGCCAACGTCCTGACTTTC. This chain uses TRBV27 with TRBJ2-6; D gene ambiguous. The germline V and J ends were trimmed by 4 bases and 0 bases, with 10 bases remaining between them. This CDR3 contains 16 residues. Germline V gives CDR1 MNHEY, CDR2 SMNVEV (reference sequence).

This clonotype was seen at least ten times. The rearrangement uses TRBV6-4 and TRBJ1-6, with a possible D match to TRBD1 (5 bases). This CDR3 has 13 amino acids. Trimming removed 2 bases at V and 9 bases at J, with 8 bases between. Germline CDR1 reads MRHNA; CDR2 reads SNTAGT. The CDR3 is CASSDAGFSPLHF. CDR3 nucleotides: TGTGCCAGCAGTGACGCAGGGTTTTCACCCCTCCACTTT.

In its sample, this clonotype was seen many times. V is TRBV20-1 and J is TRBJ2-7; perhaps TRBD1 as D (5 bases). CDR1 and CDR2 from the germline V gene are DFQATT and SNEGSKA (reference sequence). The CDR3 is 13 amino acids. V dropped 3 bases and J dropped 3 bases, with 12 bases sitting between them. CDR3 sequence: CSASQGLLYEQYF. DNA of the CDR3: TGCAGTGCTAGCCAGGGTTTACTCTACGAGCAGTACTTC.

This clonotype was seen many times. This chain joins TRBV5-1 and TRBJ2-7, with no clear D. Germline loops: CDR1 SGHRS, CDR2 YFSETQ. Trimming removed 0 bases at V and 5 bases at J, with 18 bases between. The CDR3 is 16 amino acids. In DNA form, the CDR3 reads TGCGCCAGCAGCTTGGGGATGGCAGCCATTGTGGACGAGCAGTACTTC. This translates into CASSLGMAAIVDEQYF.

There are a few counts of this clonotype. The rearrangement links TRBV4-3 to TRBJ2-3; 8 nucleotides match TRBD1. The V segment lost 4 bases and the J segment 4 bases; nucleotides outside the gene matches: 7. This CDR3 comprises 15 residues. Germline values: CDR1 LGHNA, CDR2 YSLEER. The CDR3: CASSLRDRNPDTQYF. CDR3 coding DNA: TGCGCCAGCAGCCTCCGGGACAGGAATCCAGATACGCAGTATTTT.

The rearrangement uses TRBV7-9 and TRBJ2-7; TRBD1 or TRBD2 may be the D gene (5 bases each). V was trimmed by 6 bases and J by 2 bases, leaving 11 bases between them. Germline CDR1 and CDR2: SEHNR and FQNEAQ (reference sequence). The CDR3 has 13 residues. The CDR3 region is CASRGTATYEQYF. CDR3 nucleotides: TGTGCCAGCAGGGGGACCGCTACCTACGAGCAGTACTTC.